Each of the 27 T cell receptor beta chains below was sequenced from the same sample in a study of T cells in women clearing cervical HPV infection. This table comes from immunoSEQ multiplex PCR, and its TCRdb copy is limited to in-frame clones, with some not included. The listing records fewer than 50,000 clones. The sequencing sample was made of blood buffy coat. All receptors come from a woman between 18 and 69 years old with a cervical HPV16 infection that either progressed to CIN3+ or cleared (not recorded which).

This chain's CDR3 is CSASMYPGQGSIEQFF. CDR3 DNA, as far as it was read: TGCAGTGCTAGTATGTATCCCGGGCAGGGGTCCATTGAG. V and J are TRBV20-1 and TRBJ2-1, with D perhaps matching TRBD1 (6 bases). Read sequence stops 3 residues before the CDR3 end, and the germline J gene provides the missing end. V gave up 3 bases and J gave up 9 bases, with 24 bases separating them. The CDR3 length is 16 residues. Germline values: CDR1 DFQATT, CDR2 SNEGSKA (reference sequence).

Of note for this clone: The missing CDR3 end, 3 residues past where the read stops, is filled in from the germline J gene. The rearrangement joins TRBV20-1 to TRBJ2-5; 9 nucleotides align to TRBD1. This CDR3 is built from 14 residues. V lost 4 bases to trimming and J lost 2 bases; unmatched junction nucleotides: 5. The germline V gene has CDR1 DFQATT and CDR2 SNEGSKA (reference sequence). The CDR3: CSATTGTGQETQYF. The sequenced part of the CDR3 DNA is TGCAGTGCTACAACCGGGACAGGGCAAGAGACC.

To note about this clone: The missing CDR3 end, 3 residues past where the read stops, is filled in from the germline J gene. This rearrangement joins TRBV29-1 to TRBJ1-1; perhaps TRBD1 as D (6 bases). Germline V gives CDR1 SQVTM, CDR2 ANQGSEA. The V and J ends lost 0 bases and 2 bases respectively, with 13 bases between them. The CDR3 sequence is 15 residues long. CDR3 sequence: CSVEDIRGGNTEAFF. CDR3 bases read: TGCAGCGTTGAAGATATTCGGGGGGGCAACACTGAA.

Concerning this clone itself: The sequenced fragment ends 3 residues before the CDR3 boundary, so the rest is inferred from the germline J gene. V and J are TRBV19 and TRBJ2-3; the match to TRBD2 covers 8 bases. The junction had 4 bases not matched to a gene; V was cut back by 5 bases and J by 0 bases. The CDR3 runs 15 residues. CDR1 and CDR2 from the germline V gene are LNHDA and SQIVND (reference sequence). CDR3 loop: CASSRGGQSTDTQYF. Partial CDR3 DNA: TGTGCCAGTAGTCGGGGGGGGCAAAGCACAGATACG. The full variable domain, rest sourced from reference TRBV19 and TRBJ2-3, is DGGITQSPKYLFRKEGQNVTLSCEQNLNHDAMYWYRQDPGQGLRLIYYSQIVNDFQKGDIAEGYSVSREKKESFPLTVTSAQKNPTAFYLCASSRGGQSTDTQYFGPGTRLTVL.

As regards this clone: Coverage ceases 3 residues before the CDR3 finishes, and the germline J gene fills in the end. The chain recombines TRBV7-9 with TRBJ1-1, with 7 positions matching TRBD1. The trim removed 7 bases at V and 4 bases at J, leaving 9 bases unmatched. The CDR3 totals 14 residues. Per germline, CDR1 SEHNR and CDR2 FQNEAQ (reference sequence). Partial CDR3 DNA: TGTGCCAGCAACCGACAGGGTCTCGGCACTGAA. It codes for CASNRQGLGTE. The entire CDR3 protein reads CASNRQGLGTEAFF.

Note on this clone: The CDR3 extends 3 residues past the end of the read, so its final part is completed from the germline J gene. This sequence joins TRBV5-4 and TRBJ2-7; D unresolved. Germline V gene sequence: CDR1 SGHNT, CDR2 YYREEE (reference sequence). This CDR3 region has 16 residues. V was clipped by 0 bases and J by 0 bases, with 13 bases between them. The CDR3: CASSLAYQDNSYEQYF. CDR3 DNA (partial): TGTGCCAGCAGCTTGGCCTACCAGGATAACTCCTACGAG.

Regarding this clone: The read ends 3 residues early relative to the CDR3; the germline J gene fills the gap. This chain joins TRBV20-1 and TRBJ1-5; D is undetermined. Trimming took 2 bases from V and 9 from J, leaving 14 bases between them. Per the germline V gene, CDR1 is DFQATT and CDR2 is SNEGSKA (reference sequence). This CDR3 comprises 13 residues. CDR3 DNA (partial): TGCAGTGCTAGACGACTCTCATTTGGGCCC. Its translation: CSARRLSFGP. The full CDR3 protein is CSARRLSFGPQHF.

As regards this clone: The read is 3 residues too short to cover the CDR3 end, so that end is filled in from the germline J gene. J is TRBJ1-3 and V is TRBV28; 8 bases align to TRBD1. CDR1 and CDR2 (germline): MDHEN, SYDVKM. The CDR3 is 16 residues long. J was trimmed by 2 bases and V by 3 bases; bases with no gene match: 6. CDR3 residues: CASSLDQGAPGNTIYF. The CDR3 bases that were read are TGTGCCAGCAGTTTGGACCAGGGGGCGCCTGGAAACACC.

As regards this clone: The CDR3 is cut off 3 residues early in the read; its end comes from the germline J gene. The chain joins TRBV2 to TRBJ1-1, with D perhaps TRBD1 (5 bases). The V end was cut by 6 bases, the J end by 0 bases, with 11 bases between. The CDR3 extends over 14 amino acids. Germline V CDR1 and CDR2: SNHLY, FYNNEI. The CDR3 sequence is CASRTDSLNTEAFF. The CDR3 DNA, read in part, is TGTGCCAGCAGAACAGACAGCCTGAACACTGAA.

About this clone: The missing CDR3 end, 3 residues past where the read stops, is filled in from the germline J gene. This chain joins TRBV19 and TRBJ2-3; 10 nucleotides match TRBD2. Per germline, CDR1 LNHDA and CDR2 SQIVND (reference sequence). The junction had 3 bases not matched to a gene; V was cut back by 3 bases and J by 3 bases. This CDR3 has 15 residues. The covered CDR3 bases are TGTGCCAGTAGTATGGCGACTAGCGGGACAGATACG. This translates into CASSMATSGTDT. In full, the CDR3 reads CASSMATSGTDTQYF.

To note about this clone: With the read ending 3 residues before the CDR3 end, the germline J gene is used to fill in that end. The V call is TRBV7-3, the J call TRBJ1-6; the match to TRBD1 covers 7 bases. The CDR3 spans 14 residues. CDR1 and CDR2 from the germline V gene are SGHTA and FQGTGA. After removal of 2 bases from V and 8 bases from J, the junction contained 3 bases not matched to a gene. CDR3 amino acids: CASSLAGGDSPLHF. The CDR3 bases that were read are TGTGCCAGCAGCTTAGCAGGGGGTGATTCACCC.

CDR3 DNA, as far as it was read: TGTGCCAGCAGCTTAGTTAGATCTGACTCCTACGAG. Its translation: CASSLVRSDSYE. Given in full, the CDR3 is CASSLVRSDSYEQYF. V usage is TRBV7-2 and J usage is TRBJ2-7, with unresolved D. Sequencing ends 3 residues short of the CDR3 end; the germline J gene provides the rest. The CDR3 is 15 residues long. The V end lost 1 base, the J end lost 0 bases, and 10 bases lay between the germline ends. Germline lookup yields CDR1 SGHTA and CDR2 FQGNSA.

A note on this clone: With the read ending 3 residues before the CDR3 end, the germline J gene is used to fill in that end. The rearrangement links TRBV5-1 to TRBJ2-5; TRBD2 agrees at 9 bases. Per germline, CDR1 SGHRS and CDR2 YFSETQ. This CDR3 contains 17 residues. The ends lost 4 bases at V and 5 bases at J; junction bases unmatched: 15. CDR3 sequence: CASSGRDSGGASETQYF. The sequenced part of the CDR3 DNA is TGCGCCAGCAGCGGGAGAGATAGCGGGGGCGCCTCCGAGACC.

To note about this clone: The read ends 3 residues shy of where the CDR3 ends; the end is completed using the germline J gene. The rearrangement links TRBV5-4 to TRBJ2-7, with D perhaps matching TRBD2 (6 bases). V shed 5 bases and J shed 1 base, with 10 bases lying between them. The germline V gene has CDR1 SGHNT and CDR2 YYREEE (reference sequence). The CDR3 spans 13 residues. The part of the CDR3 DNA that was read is TGTGCCAGCAGGGCGGGGAAATCCTACGAG. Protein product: CASRAGKSYE. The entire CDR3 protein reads CASRAGKSYEQYF. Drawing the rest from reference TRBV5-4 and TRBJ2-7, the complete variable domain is ETGVTQSPTHLIKTRGQQVTLRCSSQSGHNTVSWYQQALGQGPQFIFQYYREEENGRGNFPPRFSGLQFPNYSSELNVNALELDDSALYLCASRAGKSYEQYFGPGTRLTVT.

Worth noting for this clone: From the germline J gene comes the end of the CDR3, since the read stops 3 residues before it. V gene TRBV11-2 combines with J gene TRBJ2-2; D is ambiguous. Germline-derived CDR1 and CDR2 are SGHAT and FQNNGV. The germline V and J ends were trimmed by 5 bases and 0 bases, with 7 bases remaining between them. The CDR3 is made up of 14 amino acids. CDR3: CASSETTNTGELFF. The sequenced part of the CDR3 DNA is TGTGCCAGCAGCGAGACAACGAACACCGGGGAG.

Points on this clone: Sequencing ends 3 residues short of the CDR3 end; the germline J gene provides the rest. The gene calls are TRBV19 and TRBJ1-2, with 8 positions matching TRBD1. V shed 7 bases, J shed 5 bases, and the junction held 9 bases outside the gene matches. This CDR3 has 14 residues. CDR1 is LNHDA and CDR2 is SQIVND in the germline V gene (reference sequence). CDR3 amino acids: CASNALRGRYGYTF. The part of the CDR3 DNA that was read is TGTGCCAGTAACGCCCTCAGGGGGCGATATGGC.

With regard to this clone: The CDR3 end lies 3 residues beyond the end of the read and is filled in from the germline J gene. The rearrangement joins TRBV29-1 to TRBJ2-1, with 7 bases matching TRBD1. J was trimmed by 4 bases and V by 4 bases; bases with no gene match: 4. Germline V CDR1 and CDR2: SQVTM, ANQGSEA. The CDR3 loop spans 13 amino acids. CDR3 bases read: TGCAGCGTTGGACAGGGAAGTTACAATGAG. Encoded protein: CSVGQGSYNE. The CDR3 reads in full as CSVGQGSYNEQFF.

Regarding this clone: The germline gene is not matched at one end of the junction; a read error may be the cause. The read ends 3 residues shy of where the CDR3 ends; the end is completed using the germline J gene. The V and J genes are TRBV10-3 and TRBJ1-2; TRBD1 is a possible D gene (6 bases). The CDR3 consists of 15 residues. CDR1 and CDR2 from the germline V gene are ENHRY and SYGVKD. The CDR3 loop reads CAVSQQGKGTYGYTF. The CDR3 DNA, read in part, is TGTGCCGTCAGTCAACAGGGCAAAGGGACCTATGGC.

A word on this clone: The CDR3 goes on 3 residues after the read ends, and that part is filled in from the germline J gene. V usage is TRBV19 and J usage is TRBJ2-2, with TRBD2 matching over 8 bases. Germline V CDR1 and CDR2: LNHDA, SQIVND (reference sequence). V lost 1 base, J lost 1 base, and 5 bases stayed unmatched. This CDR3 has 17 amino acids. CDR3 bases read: TGTGCCAGTAGTATAGCAGCCAGCGGGGGGAACACCGGGGAG. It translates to CASSIAASGGNTGE. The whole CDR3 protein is CASSIAASGGNTGELFF.

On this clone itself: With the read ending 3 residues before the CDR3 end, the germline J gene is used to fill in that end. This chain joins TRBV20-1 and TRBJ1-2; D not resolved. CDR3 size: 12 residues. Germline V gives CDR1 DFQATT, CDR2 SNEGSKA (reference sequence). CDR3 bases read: TGCAGTGCTAGAGATGGCCAAGGGGGC. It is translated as CSARDGQGG. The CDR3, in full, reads CSARDGQGGYTF.

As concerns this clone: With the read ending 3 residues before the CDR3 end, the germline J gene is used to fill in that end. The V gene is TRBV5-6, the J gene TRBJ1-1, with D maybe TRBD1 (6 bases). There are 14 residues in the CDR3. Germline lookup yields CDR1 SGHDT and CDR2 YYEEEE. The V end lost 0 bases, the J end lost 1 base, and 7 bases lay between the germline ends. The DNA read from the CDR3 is TGTGCCAGCAGCTTGGGCAGGGGGAACACTGAA. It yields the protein CASSLGRGNTE. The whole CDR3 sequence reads CASSLGRGNTEAFF.

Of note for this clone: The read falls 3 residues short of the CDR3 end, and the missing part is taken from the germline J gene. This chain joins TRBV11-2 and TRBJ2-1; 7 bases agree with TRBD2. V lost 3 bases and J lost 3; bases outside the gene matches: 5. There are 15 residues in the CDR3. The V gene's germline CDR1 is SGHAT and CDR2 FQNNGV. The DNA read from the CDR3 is TGTGCCAGCAGCTTTAACAGCGGGAACTACAATGAG. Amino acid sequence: CASSFNSGNYNE. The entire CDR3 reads CASSFNSGNYNEQFF.

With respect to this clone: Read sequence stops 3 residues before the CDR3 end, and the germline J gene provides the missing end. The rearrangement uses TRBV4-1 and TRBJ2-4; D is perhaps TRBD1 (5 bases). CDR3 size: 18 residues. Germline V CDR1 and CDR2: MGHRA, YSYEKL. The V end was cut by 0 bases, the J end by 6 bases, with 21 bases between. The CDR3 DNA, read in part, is TGCGCCAGCAGCCAAGATCCCAGAGAGACAGCCGGTTTAAACATT. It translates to CASSQDPRETAGLNI. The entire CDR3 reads CASSQDPRETAGLNIQYF.

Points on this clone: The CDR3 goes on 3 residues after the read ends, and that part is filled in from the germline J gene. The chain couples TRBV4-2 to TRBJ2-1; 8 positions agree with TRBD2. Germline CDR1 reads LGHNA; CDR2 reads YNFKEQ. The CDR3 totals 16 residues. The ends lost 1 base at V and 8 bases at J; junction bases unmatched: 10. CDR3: CASSQVAGIIGDEQFF. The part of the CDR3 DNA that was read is TGTGCCAGCAGCCAAGTAGCGGGAATAATCGGCGATGAG.

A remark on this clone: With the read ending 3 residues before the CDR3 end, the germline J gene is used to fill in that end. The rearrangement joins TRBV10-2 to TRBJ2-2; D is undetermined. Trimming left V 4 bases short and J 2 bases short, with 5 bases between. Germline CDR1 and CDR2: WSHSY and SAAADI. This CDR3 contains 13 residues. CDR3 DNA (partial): TGCGCCAGCAGTGGACTTAACACCGGGGAG. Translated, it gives CASSGLNTGE. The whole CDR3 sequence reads CASSGLNTGELFF.

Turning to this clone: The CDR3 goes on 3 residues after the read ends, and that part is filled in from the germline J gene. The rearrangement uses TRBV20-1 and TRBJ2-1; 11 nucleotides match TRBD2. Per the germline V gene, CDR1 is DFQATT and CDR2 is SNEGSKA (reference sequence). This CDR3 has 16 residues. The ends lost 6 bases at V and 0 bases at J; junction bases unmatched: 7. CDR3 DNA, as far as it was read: TGCAGTGCGGACGGACTAGCGGGTACCTCCTACAATGAG. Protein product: CSADGLAGTSYNE. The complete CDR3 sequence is CSADGLAGTSYNEQFF.

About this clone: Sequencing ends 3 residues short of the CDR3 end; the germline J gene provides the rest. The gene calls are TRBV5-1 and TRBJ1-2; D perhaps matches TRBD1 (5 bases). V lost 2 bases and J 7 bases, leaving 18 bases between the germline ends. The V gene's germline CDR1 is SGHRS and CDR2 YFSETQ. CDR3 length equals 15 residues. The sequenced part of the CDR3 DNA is TGCGCCAGCAGCTTAGGGGAGGCAGGACGTTTTGGC. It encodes CASSLGEAGRFG. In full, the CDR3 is CASSLGEAGRFGYTF.